This entry concerns a single T cell receptor (beta chain). This clone was seen a few times. Its antigen has not been determined. Base qualities are not provided; no much larger clone lies one nucleotide away. The data stem from a study of blood T cell repertoires in COVID-19 (dated by TCRdb to about 2020). Turning to the overall study: Collaborator samples came from the United States, Italy and Spain and covered acute and convalescent phases of COVID-19. The samples were drawn from the first 160 participants of the ongoing ImmuneRACE study and from more than 1,000 subjects provided by 6 global collaborators. HLA class I and class II types, where available, came from metadata supplied by the sample provider rather than from assay-based typing. The sample metadata nearly always contained a de-identified subject ID, COVID-19 status, age in years and sex. The prospective study material was composed of cDNA or gDNA derived from T cells, B-cell-depleted T cells, or PBMCs. Deeply sampled blood TCRbeta repertoires from subjects exposed to, actively infected with, or recovered from COVID-19 were included in the dataset. A freely available public database, intended as a resource for researchers studying the immune response to SARS-CoV-2, is where the repertoires were released. Overall study results and their limits: The amount of clinical and demographic metadata varied by source and participant and was provided uncurated.

The CDR3 numbers 19 residues from cysteine through phenylalanine. Of the read, only the CDR3 DNA is kept; its 57 bases are in frame from base 1. Taken from the germline V gene (reference sequence), the CDR1 and CDR2 loops are SGHNT and YYREEE. Clipping removes 1 base from V and 0 bases from J, with 12 as the unmatched junction base count. Whole blood was collected in K2EDTA tubes by collaborating institutions according to the institutions' own protocols. For TCRbeta analysis, collaborators shipped samples as frozen whole blood, isolated PBMCs, or DNA extracted from either of those sample types. TCRbeta CDR3 regions were amplified from genomic DNA using the immunoSEQ Assay, a bias-controlled multiplex PCR. The paper's data handling went like this. The number of nucleated cells in each sample was estimated from the amplification of reference gene primers within the assay. To quantify the absolute abundance of each unique TCRbeta CDR3 rearrangement, sequence reads were collapsed and filtered. For each sample, productive Simpson clonality was calculated by taking the square root of Simpson's diversity index across productive rearrangements. Sourced from immuneACCESS, this table was stored by TCRdb with only in-frame sequences that have V and J called. A share of the clones is absent; for the studies checked, an unresolved V gene accounts for under half, and the remainder has no known explanation. V, J and clone size are taken as reported in that table, and D and trimming were inferred from the DNA itself. Present in this sample are about 110,000 clones, around 90% of which were seen just once. About 5% of the sample is in the top ten clones.

The source of this sequence is a human donor in a cohort sampled during active COVID-19. The sequencing input was peripheral blood. The chain was built from TRBV5-4 and TRBJ1-1, and 10 bases in between align with TRBD1. CDR3 region: CASSLRMGQGIRVNTEAFF. The nucleotide sequence is TGTGCCAGCAGCTTGCGCATGGGACAGGGGATCCGGGTGAACACTGAAGCTTTCTTT.